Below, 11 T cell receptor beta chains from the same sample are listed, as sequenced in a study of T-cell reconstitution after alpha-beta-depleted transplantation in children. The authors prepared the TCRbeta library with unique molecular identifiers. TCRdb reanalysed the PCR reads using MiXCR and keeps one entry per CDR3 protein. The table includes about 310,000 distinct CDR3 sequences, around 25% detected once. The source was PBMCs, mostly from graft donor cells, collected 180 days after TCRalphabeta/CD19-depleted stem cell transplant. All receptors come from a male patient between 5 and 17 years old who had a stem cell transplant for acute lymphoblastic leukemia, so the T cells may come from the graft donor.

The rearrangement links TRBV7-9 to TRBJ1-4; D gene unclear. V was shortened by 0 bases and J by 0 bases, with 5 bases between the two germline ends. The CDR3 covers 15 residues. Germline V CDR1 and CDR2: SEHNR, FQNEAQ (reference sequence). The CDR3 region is CASSLALATNEKLFF. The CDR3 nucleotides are TGTGCCAGCAGCTTAGCTCTTGCAACTAATGAAAAACTGTTTTTT.

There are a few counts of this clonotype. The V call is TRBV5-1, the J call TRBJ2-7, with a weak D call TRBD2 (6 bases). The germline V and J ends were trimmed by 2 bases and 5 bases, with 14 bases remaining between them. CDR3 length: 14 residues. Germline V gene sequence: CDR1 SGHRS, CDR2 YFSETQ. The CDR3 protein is CASSLTRDAHEQYF. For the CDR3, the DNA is TGCGCCAGCAGCTTAACGCGGGACGCTCACGAGCAGTACTTC.

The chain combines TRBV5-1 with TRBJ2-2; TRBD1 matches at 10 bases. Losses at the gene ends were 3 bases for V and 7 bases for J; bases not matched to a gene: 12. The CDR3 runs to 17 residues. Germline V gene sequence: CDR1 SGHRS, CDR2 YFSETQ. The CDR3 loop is CASSSRLDRGRVGELFF. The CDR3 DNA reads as TGCGCCAGCAGCTCCAGACTCGACAGGGGGCGAGTCGGGGAGCTGTTTTTT.

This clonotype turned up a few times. CDR3 protein: CASSVSISHSPGLAGTEQFF. DNA for the CDR3: TGTGCCAGCAGCGTTTCGATTTCCCACAGTCCGGGACTAGCTGGTACCGAGCAGTTCTTC. The V gene is TRBV6-2 or TRBV6-3, the J gene TRBJ2-1; 9 bases fit TRBD2. CDR3 length: 20 amino acids. J was trimmed by 10 bases and V by 6 bases; bases with no gene match: 28. CDR1 and CDR2 from the germline V gene are MNHEY and SVGEGT.

CDR3 residues: CASSLDRGYTREYNEQFF. CDR3 coding DNA: TGTGCCAGCAGTTTGGACAGGGGGTATACAAGGGAGTACAATGAGCAGTTCTTC. The chain recombines TRBV28 with TRBJ2-1; the match to TRBD1 covers 10 bases. Per the germline V gene, CDR1 is MDHEN and CDR2 is SYDVKM. V was clipped by 3 bases and J by 4 bases; unmatched bases: 12. CDR3 length: 18 amino acids.

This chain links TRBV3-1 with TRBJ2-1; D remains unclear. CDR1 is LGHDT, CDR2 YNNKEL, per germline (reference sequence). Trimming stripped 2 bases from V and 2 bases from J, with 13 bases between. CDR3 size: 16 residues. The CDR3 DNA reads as TGTGCCAGCAGCCAAAGCAGAGGACGGGCCTACAATGAGCAGTTCTTC. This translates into CASSQSRGRAYNEQFF.

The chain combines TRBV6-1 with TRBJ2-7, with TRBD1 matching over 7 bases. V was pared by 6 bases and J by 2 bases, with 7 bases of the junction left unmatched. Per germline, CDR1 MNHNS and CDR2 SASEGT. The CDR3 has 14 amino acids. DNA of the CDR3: TGTGCCAGCAGCCAGATGGGACAGCCCTACGAGCAGTACTTC. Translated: CASSQMGQPYEQYF.

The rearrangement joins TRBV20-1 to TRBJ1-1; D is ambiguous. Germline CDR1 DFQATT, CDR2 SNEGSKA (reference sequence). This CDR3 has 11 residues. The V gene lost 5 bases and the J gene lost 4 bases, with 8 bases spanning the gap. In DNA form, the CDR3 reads TGCAGTGCTGGATACCGCACTGAAGCTTTCTTT. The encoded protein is CSAGYRTEAFF.

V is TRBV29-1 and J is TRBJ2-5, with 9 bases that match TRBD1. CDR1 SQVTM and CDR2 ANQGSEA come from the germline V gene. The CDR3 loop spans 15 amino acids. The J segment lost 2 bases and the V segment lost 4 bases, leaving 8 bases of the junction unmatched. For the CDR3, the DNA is TGCAGCGTTGCTAGACTCGGGACAGGGCAAGAGACCCAGTACTTC. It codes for CSVARLGTGQETQYF.

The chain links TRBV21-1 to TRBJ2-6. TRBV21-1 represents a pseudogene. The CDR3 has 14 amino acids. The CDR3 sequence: CASSKVQRDNVLTF. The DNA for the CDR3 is TGTGCCAGCAGCAAAGTACAGCGGGACAACGTCCTGACTTTC.

The CDR3 coding sequence is TGTGCCAGTAGTATCTCGGGGAATTTATACTACGAGCAGTACTTC. Translating gives CASSISGNLYYEQYF. The genes are TRBV19 and TRBJ2-7; tentatively, D is TRBD2 (5 bases). The CDR3 is made up of 15 amino acids. Germline CDR1 is LNHDA and CDR2 is SQIVND (reference sequence). The V gene lost 3 bases and the J gene lost 3 bases, with 15 bases spanning the gap.